Here is one TCR beta chain with its context. These data originate in a study of blood T cell repertoires in COVID-19. CDR1 and CDR2 from the germline V gene are SGHAT and FQDESV (reference sequence). The CDR3 totals 16 residues. The V gene end was trimmed by 5 bases and the J gene end by 1 base; junction bases not matched to a gene: 9. Data came from immunoSEQ multiplex PCR; TCRdb stores just in-frame clones and leaves some out. The sample yields 200,000 to 250,000 clones, more than 70% seen once. Cohort assignment relied on participant-reported clinical history. This clonotype was sampled from a man aged 30-40 years with acute COVID-19. The genes are TRBV11-1 and TRBJ2-3; 7 bases are a match to TRBD1. Sequences were obtained from PBMCs or T cells enriched from blood (not recorded which). For the CDR3, the DNA is TGTGCCAGCAGCCTCCAAATCGGGACAGGCACAGATACGCAGTATTTT. Its translation: CASSLQIGTGTDTQYF.